Only a few counts were recorded for the clone carrying this TCR beta chain. The target antigen is unknown. The CDR3 length is 13 residues. Trimming removed 3 bases at V and 6 bases at J, with 10 bases between. CDR1 SGDLS and CDR2 YYNGEE come from the germline V gene. This entry is derived from a study of molecular identifiers for immune sequencing clone quantification. Study context: RNA from approximately 20,000 or 100,000 naive CD8 cells was split five ways in replicates, with four sequenced.

Study outcomes and limitations: One cell's worth of spiked Jurkat TCR RNA was reportedly detectable among about a million naive cells. Under 1% of molecules in naive cells, but over 98% of effector molecules, belonged to clones above 20 RNA copies.

Generation of bulk TCR libraries relied on previously described methods and listed TCR primers. Each CDR3 protein is one row after TCRdb ran MiXCR on the PCR reads. The table has more than 450,000 distinct CDR3 sequences, less than 30% seen once. J is TRBJ2-1 and V is TRBV9; weak D call: TRBD2 (6 bases). The receptor's source is a human donor in good health. Some libraries in this study had Jurkat cell RNA spiked in. Sequencing was done on a sample of naive CD8+ T cells from blood, with Jurkat cell RNA spiked in. The subset was: FACS-sorted CD8+CD4-CCR7+CD45RA+ naive T cells. DNA for the CDR3: TGTGCCAGCAGCGCAATGGAGGGCAATGAGCAGTTCTTC. This gives the protein CASSAMEGNEQFF.